The clone carrying this TCR beta chain has ten or more counts. No antigen is known for it. The sample belongs to a study of tumor and adjacent non-tumor tissue in lung cancer. Findings and limits, study-wide: Tumor TCR diversity, when higher, was linked to shorter survival. Tumor tissue had significantly higher TCR diversity than normal lung.

A modified ARM-PCR protocol with three rounds of nested PCR amplified TCRbeta. Using its own MiXCR run on the multiplex PCR reads, TCRdb lists one record per CDR3 protein. The sample holds 47,000 or so distinct CDR3 sequences, about 68% seen once. RNA was extracted from bulk tissue without any cell sorting. The normal lung tissue was taken more than 3 cm from the tumor edge. The CDR3 has 15 residues. Between the trimmed V and J ends, which lost 7 bases and 1 base, there was a span of 16 bases. CDR1 and CDR2 from the germline V gene are SGHAT and FQDESV (reference sequence). The sample comprised distant non-tumor lung tissue. The chain links TRBV11-1 to TRBJ1-1; D may be TRBD1 (5 bases). The origin of this receptor is a woman in her sixties or seventies with non-small cell lung cancer. The CDR3 is CASIPRVQGNTEAFF. As DNA, the CDR3 is TGTGCCAGCATCCCCCGCGTCCAGGGGAACACTGAAGCTTTCTTT. Full variable domain (remainder filled in from reference TRBV11-1 and TRBJ1-1): EAEVAQSPRYKITEKSQAVAFWCDPISGHATLYWYRQILGQGPELLVQFQDESVVDDSQLPKDRFSAERLKGVDSTLKIQPAELGDSAMYLCASIPRVQGNTEAFFGQGTRLTVV.